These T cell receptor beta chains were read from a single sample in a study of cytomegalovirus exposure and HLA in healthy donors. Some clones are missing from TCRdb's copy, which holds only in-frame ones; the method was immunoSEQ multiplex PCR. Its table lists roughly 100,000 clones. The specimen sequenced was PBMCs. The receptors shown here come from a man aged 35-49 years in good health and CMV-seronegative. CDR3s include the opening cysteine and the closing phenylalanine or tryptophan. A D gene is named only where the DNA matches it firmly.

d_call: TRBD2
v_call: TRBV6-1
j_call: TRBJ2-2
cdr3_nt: TGTGCCAGCAGTGTCGATAGCGGGGGGGCCCGTGGCACCGGGGAGCTGTTTTTT
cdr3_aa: CASSVDSGGARGTGELFF

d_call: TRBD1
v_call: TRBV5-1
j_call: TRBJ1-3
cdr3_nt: TGCGCCAGCAGCTTGAACCCCGGACAGGGGGGAAACACCATATATTTT
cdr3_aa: CASSLNPGQGGNTIYF

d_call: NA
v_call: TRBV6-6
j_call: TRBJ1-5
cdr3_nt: NA
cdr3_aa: CASSSSEAQHF

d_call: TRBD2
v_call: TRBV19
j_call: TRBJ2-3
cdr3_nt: TGTGCCAGTACTAGCGGGGGGGCAGAAGATACGCAGTATTTT
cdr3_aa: CASTSGGAEDTQYF

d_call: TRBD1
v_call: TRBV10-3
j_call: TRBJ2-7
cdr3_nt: TGTGCCATCAGGCCCGGGACAGGGGGCGACGAGCAGTACTTC
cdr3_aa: CAIRPGTGGDEQYF

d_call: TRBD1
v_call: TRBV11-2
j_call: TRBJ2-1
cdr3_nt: TGTGCCAGCAATGGGGGACAGGGGGTACCGTCCGGACACAATGAGCAGTTCTTC
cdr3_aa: CASNGGQGVPSGHNEQFF

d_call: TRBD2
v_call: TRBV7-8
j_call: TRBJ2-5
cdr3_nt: TGTGCCAGCAGCTTAGGGACTAGTGGGGAGACCCAGTACTTC
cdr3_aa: CASSLGTSGETQYF

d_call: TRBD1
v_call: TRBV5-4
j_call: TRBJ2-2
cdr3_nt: TGTGCCAGCAGCTTGGGGACAGGGGGCGTCGTCACCGGGGAGCTGTTTTTT
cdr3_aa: CASSLGTGGVVTGELFF

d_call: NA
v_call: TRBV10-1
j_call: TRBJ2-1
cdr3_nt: TGCGCCAGCAGTGAGGCGGGGGCCTCAAACAATGAGCAGTTCTTC
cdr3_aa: CASSEAGASNNEQFF

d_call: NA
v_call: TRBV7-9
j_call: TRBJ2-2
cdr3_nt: TGTGCCAGCAGCGGCAGGGTCGCCGGGGAGCTGTTTTTT
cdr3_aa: CASSGRVAGELFF

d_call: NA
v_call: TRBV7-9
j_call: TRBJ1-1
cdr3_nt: TGTGCCAGCAGCCTGGACACGGACACTGAAGCTTTCTTT
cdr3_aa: CASSLDTDTEAFF

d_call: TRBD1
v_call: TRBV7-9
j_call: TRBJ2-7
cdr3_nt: TGTGCCAGCAGCTCCACCGGGACAGGGGGCTATTACGAGCAGTACTTC
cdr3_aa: CASSSTGTGGYYEQYF

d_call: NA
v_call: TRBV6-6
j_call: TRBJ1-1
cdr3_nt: TGTGCCAGCAGTTACGGCGGCTCGAGCACTGAAGCTTTCTTT
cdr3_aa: CASSYGGSSTEAFF

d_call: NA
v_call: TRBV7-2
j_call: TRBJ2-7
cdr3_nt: TGTGCCAGCAGCATACACACAGGGACAACCTACGAGCAGTACTTC
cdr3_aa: CASSIHTGTTYEQYF

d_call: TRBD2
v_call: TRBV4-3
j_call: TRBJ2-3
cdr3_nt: TGCGCCAGCAGCCAAGAGATGGCTAGCGGGAGGACCTATAGCACAGATACGCAGTATTTT
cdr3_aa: CASSQEMASGRTYSTDTQYF

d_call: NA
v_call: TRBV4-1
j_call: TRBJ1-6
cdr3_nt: TGCGCCAGCAGCCAAGAAACGGGCAGGGTGGATTCACCCCTCCACTTT
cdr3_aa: CASSQETGRVDSPLHF

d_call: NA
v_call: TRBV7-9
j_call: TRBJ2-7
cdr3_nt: TGTGCCAGCAGCCCAAATAGGGGGGGCGTCTACGAGCAGTACTTC
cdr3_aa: CASSPNRGGVYEQYF

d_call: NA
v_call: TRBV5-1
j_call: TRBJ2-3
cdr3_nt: TGCGCCAGCAGAAATGACACCACTAGCACAGATACGCAGTATTTT
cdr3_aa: CASRNDTTSTDTQYF

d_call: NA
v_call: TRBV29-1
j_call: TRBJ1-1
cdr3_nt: TGCAGCGTGGTATACAGGGAGAACACTGAAGCTTTCTTT
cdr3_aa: CSVVYRENTEAFF

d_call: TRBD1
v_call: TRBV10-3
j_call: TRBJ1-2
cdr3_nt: TGTGCCATCAGTGAGTCCGCTAGACAGGGGGTTGACTATGGCTACACCTTC
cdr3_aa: CAISESARQGVDYGYTF

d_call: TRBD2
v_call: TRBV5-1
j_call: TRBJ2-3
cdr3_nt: TGCGCCAGCAGCTTGGCCGGGGGACTAGCGGGATTAGATACGCAGTATTTT
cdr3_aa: CASSLAGGLAGLDTQYF

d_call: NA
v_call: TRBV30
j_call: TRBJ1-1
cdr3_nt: TGTGCCTGGCAGGGTAACACTGAAGCTTTCTTT
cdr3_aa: CAWQGNTEAFF

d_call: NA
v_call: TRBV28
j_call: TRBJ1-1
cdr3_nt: TGTGCCAGCAGTTTACAGGCTGGTCACACTGAAGCTTTCTTT
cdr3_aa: CASSLQAGHTEAFF

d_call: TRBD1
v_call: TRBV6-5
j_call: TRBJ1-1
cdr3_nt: TGTGCCAGCAGTTTAGGGACAGGACTAACTGAAGCTTTCTTT
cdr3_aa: CASSLGTGLTEAFF

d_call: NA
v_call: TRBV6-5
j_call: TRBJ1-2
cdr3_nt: TGTGCCAGCAGTGCGACAGTGGAGCATGGCTACACCTTC
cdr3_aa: CASSATVEHGYTF

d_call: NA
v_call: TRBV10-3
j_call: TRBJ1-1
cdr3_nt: TGTGCCATCAGTGAGTCGAGGGCGAACACTGAAGCTTTCTTT
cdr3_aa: CAISESRANTEAFF

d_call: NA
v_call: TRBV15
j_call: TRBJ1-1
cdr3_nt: TGTGCCACCAGCGGCGACAGCCACACTGAAGCTTTCTTT
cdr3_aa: CATSGDSHTEAFF

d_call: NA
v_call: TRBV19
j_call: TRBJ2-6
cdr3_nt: TGTGCCAGTAGTATACGGGACACTATCTACTCTGGGGCCAACGTCCTGACTTTC
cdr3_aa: CASSIRDTIYSGANVLTF

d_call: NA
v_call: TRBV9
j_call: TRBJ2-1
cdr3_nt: TGTGCCAGCAGCGTCCTACAGGGCAATGAGCAGTTCTTC
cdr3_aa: CASSVLQGNEQFF

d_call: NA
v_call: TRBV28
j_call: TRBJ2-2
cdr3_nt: TGTGCCAGCAGTTTGATCAGGGGGGACACCGGGGAGCTGTTTTTT
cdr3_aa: CASSLIRGDTGELFF

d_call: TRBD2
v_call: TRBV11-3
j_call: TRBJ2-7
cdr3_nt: TGTGCCAGCAGCCCGCGGGGGGGGCAAGAGCAGTACTTC
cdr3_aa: CASSPRGGQEQYF

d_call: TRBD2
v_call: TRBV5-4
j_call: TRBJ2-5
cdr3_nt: TGTGCCAGCAGCTCAGTAGCGGGGGGGAGCGAGACCCAGTACTTC
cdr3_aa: CASSSVAGGSETQYF

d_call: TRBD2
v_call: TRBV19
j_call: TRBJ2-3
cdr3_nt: TGTGCCAGTAGACCCGCGGGACTAGAGACAGATACGCAGTATTTT
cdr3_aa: CASRPAGLETDTQYF

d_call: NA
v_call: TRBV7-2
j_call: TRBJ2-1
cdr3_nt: TGTGCCAGCAGCGTCACGGGGTTCTACAATGAGCAGTTCTTC
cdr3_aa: CASSVTGFYNEQFF

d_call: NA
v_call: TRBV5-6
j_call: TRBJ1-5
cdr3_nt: TGTGCCAGCAGCTTGGGGGGGGGCAGGTTTGGCCAGCCCCAGCATTTT
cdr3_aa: CASSLGGGRFGQPQHF

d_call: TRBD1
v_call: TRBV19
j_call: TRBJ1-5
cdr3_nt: TGTGCCAGTATGACAGTGGGACAGAGTCATAGCAATCAGCCCCAGCATTTT
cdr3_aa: CASMTVGQSHSNQPQHF

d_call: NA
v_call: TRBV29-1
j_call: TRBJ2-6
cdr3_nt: TGCAGCGTTCCCACTTCCGCGGCCTCTGGGGCCAACGTCCTGACTTTC
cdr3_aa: CSVPTSAASGANVLTF

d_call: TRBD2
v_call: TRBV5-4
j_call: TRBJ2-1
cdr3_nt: TGTGCCAGCAGCTTGGAGGGACTAGCGGGAGAGCAGTTCTTC
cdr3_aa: CASSLEGLAGEQFF

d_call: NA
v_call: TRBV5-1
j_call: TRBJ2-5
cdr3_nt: TGCGCCAGCAGCGCCCCTCGGGGGTATCAAGAAACCCAGTACTTC
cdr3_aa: CASSAPRGYQETQYF

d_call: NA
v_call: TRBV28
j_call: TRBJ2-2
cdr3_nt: TGTGCCAGCAGTTACTCTACTTGGACAGCGATGAACACCGGGGAGCTGTTTTTT
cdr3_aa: CASSYSTWTAMNTGELFF

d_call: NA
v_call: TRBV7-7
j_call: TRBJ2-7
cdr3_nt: TGTGCCAGCAGCCCAGGGCCCGGAAGGATCTACGAGCAGTACTTC
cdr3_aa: CASSPGPGRIYEQYF

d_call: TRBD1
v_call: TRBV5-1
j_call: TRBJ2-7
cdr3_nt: TGCGCCAGCAGACTGGGACAGGGGACCTCCTACGAGCAGTACTTC
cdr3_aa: CASRLGQGTSYEQYF

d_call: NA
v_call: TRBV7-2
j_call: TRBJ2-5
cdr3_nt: TGTGCCAGCAGCTCCTATCTTCGGGAGACCCAGTACTTC
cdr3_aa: CASSSYLRETQYF

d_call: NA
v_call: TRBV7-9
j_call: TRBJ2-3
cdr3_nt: TGTGCCAGCAAAAGGACAGGCACAGATACGCAGTATTTT
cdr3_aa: CASKRTGTDTQYF

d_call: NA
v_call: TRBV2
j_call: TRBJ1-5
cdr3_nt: TGTGCCAGCAGTGAATGGGACACCGGGGAGCCCCAGCATTTT
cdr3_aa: CASSEWDTGEPQHF

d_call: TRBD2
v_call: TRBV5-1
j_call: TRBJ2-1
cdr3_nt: TGCGCCAGCAGGCAATTATCATTAGCGGGAGGGCACAATGAGCAGTTCTTC
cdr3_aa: CASRQLSLAGGHNEQFF

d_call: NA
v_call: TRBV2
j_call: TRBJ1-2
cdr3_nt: TGTGCCAGCAGTGAATTAGGCAGTCAGGGCTATGGCTACACCTTC
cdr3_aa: CASSELGSQGYGYTF

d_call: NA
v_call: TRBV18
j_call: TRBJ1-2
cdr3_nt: TGTGCCAGCTCACCACGGGTTAGGGACATCTATGGCTACACCTTC
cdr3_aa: CASSPRVRDIYGYTF

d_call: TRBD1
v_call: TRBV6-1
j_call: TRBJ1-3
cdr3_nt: TGTGCCAGCAGTGAAGGGACAGGGTCGTCGGGAAACACCATATATTTT
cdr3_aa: CASSEGTGSSGNTIYF

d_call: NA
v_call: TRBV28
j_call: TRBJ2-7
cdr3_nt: TGTGCCAGCAGTTCAGGGGCTAGCTACGAGCAGTACTTC
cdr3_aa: CASSSGASYEQYF

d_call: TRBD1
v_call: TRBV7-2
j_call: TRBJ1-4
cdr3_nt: TGTGCCAGCAGAAACCGGGACAGGGTCCACCCTTACGGGGATGAAAAACTGTTTTTT
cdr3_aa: CASRNRDRVHPYGDEKLFF

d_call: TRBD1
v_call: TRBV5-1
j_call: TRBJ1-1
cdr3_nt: TGCGCCAGCAGCTTATCGACAGGGGGCGCGTTCGAAGCTTTCTTT
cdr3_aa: CASSLSTGGAFEAFF

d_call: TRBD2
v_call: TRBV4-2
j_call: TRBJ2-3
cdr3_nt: TGTGCCAGCAGCCACGGGACTAGCGGGGACACAGATACGCAGTATTTT
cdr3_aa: CASSHGTSGDTDTQYF

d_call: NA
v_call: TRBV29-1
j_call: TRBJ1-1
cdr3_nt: TGCAGCTCCGGGGGAGGCACTGAAGCTTTCTTT
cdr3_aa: CSSGGGTEAFF